Each of the 12 T cell receptor beta chains below was sequenced from the same sample in a study of control samples from healthy donors and cancer patients. The protocol was immunoSEQ multiplex PCR, while the TCRdb copy is restricted to in-frame clones and leaves out a portion. The repertoire holds about 73,000 clones, with under 90% as singletons. Sequenced input: PBMCs. The receptor source for this set is a man in his sixties with lung cancer.

The chain joins TRBV5-1 to TRBJ2-3, with 13 positions matching TRBD2. Germline-derived CDR1 and CDR2 are SGHRS and YFSETQ. This CDR3 is 18 amino acids long. V dropped 4 bases and J dropped 0; count of bases not matched to a gene: 8. Here the CDR3 DNA reads TGCGCCAGCAGCCCGGGGACTAGCGGGGTCTATAGCACAGATACGCAGTATTTT. Its protein is CASSPGTSGVYSTDTQYF.

The chain recombines TRBV24-1 with TRBJ2-5, with D hard to call. The germline CDR1 and CDR2 sequences are KGHDR and SFDVKD. Trimming shortened V by 5 bases and J by 4 bases, and 16 bases separated the two germline ends. CDR3 length: 15 amino acids. CDR3 nucleotides: TGTGCCACCAGTGCCTCTGGCAAAATCGGAGAGACCCAGTACTTC. Translating gives CATSASGKIGETQYF.

This sequence joins TRBV9 and TRBJ2-3; 10 nucleotides line up with TRBD2. This CDR3 has 16 residues. Germline lookup yields CDR1 SGDLS and CDR2 YYNGEE. V shed 3 bases and J 2 bases; nucleotides not matched to a gene: 6. CDR3 sequence (DNA): TGTGCCAGCAGCGAAGGGACTAGCGATGTCACAGATACGCAGTATTTT. It specifies CASSEGTSDVTDTQYF.

This clone appeared a single time. The rearrangement uses TRBV7-6 and TRBJ2-1, with D perhaps being TRBD1 or TRBD2 (6 bases each). V lost 2 bases to trimming and J lost 2 bases, with 10 bases between them. This CDR3 is 15 amino acids long. In germline, CDR1 is SGHVS, CDR2 FNYEAQ. CDR3 sequence: CASSLTRGAYNEQFF. The CDR3 coding sequence is TGTGCCAGCAGCTTAACTAGGGGGGCCTACAATGAGCAGTTCTTC.

The rearrangement uses TRBV13 and TRBJ2-7, with 9 bases identical to TRBD1. CDR3 length equals 17 residues. Per the germline V gene, CDR1 is PRHDT and CDR2 is FYEKMQ (reference sequence). V trimming: 5 bases; J trimming: 6 bases; junction bases outside the gene matches: 17. CDR3 amino acids: CASSPLKTGTGTSEQYF. The CDR3 DNA sequence: TGTGCCAGCAGCCCACTCAAAACCGGGACAGGGACTTCCGAGCAGTACTTC.

This chain joins TRBV14 and TRBJ1-2; D possibly corresponds to TRBD1 (5 bases). Germline lookup yields CDR1 SGHDN and CDR2 FVKESK. The CDR3 has 15 amino acids. The V end lost 2 bases, the J end lost 2 bases, and 12 bases lay between the germline ends. The chain's CDR3 is CASSQLGAGNYGYTF. The CDR3 bases are TGTGCCAGCAGCCAACTCGGGGCGGGCAACTATGGCTACACCTTC. Using reference TRBV14 and TRBJ1-2 for the parts outside the CDR3, the full variable domain is EAGVTQFPSHSVIEKGQTVTLRCDPISGHDNLYWYRRVMGKEIKFLLHFVKESKQDESGMPNNRFLAERTGGTYSTLKVQPAELEDSGVYFCASSQLGAGNYGYTFGSGTRLTVV.

This chain links TRBV13 with TRBJ1-2; 11 positions match TRBD1. Germline V CDR1 and CDR2: PRHDT, FYEKMQ (reference sequence). The CDR3 runs to 15 residues. The ends lost 5 bases at V and 7 bases at J; junction bases unmatched: 9. CDR3 DNA: TGTGCCAGCAGCCGTGGGGGGACAGGGGGAGCTGGCTACACCTTC. Its translation is CASSRGGTGGAGYTF.

CDR3 sequence reads: CASSLSGQENQPQHF. CDR3 coding DNA: TGTGCCAGCAGTTTATCGGGACAGGAGAATCAGCCCCAGCATTTT. The chain combines TRBV27 with TRBJ1-5, with 8 bases aligning to TRBD1. The CDR3 is 15 amino acids. Losses at the gene ends were 0 bases for V and 4 bases for J; bases not matched to a gene: 2. CDR1 is MNHEY and CDR2 is SMNVEV in the germline V gene (reference sequence).

The chain joins TRBV5-1 to TRBJ2-7, with 12 bases aligning to TRBD1. This CDR3 is 20 amino acids long. The ends lost 0 bases at V and 4 bases at J; junction bases unmatched: 17. Germline lookup yields CDR1 SGHRS and CDR2 YFSETQ. CDR3 loop: CASSLALGTGGPLFLYEQYF. The CDR3 DNA is TGCGCCAGCAGCTTGGCCTTAGGGACAGGGGGCCCCTTGTTCCTGTACGAGCAGTACTTC. Full variable domain (rest looked up from reference TRBV5-1 and TRBJ2-7): KAGVTQTPRYLIKTRGQQVTLSCSPISGHRSVSWYQQTPGQGLQFLFEYFSETQRNKGNFPGRFSGRQFSNSRSEMNVSTLELGDSALYLCASSLALGTGGPLFLYEQYFGPGTRLTVT.

V and J are TRBV11-3 and TRBJ2-2, with 9 bases that match TRBD1. V dropped 5 bases and J dropped 2; count of bases not matched to a gene: 18. Germline CDR1 and CDR2: SGHNT and YENEEA. This CDR3 comprises 20 residues. CDR3 sequence (DNA): TGTGCCAGCAGCAGAGCCCGGTCTCCGGGACAGGGAATAAACACCGGGGAGCTGTTTTTT. This sequence encodes CASSRARSPGQGINTGELFF.

The chain joins TRBV5-8 to TRBJ2-6, with unresolved D. The CDR3 length is 15 residues. CDR1 and CDR2 (germline): SGHTS, YDEGEE. Trimming removed 4 bases at V and 0 bases at J, with 8 bases between. The CDR3 here is CASSRISSGANVLTF. CDR3 bases: TGTGCCAGCAGCCGAATCAGCTCTGGGGCCAACGTCCTGACTTTC.

This chain links TRBV6-2 or TRBV6-3 with TRBJ1-5; 11 bases align to TRBD1. CDR3 length equals 16 residues. Trimming cost V 6 bases and J 9 bases; bases outside gene matches: 13. Germline values: CDR1 MNHEY, CDR2 SVGEGT. The CDR3 protein is CASSNRGQGVTGPQHF. CDR3 bases: TGTGCCAGCAGCAACCGGGGACAGGGGGTGACGGGGCCCCAGCATTTT.